This T cell receptor (beta chain) derives from a study of monozygotic twins with inflammatory bowel disease. About this clonotype itself: Its antigen remains unknown.

Reprocessing the 5' RACE reads, TCRdb reports a single entry for every CDR3 protein and omits DNA. The sample has approximately 300,000 distinct CDR3 sequences. Donors gave 2.5 ml of blood apiece. The CDR3 runs 16 residues. Germline V gives CDR1 KGHSH, CDR2 LQKENI. Study-wide results and limits: Inverse Simpson values showed less TCRbeta diversity in IBD patients than in their healthy co-twins.

The sample consisted of blood. The clonotype originates from a human donor with ulcerative colitis or Crohn's disease, or a healthy co-twin of an affected twin (not recorded which). The chain is built from TRBV18 and TRBJ2-1; TCRdb proposes TRBD1, but this gene call is untestable without DNA. This chain's CDR3 is CASSPPGTSSYNEQFF.